This passage covers 14 T cell receptor beta chains from one sample sequenced in a study of blood T cell repertoires in COVID-19. The protocol was immunoSEQ multiplex PCR, while the TCRdb copy is restricted to in-frame clones and leaves out a portion. The sample includes 200,000 to 300,000 clones, around nine tenths seen only once; the top ten take around 10%. Sequencing was done on a sample of peripheral blood. These receptors were obtained from a man aged 35-49 years who had recovered from COVID-19.

The chain links TRBV9 to TRBJ2-1, with D perhaps matching TRBD2 (6 bases). The V and J ends lost 3 bases and 4 bases respectively, with 11 bases between them. This CDR3 contains 14 residues. Germline CDR1 is SGDLS and CDR2 is YYNGEE. CDR3 in amino acids: CASSGSSAYNEQFF. The CDR3 bases are TGTGCCAGCAGCGGGTCTAGCGCTTACAATGAGCAGTTCTTC.

The rearrangement joins TRBV6-5 to TRBJ1-4; D possibly corresponds to TRBD1 (6 bases). Germline CDR1 is MNHEY and CDR2 is SVGAGI. CDR3 size: 15 residues. Trimming shortened V by 6 bases and J by 5 bases, and 16 bases separated the two germline ends. As DNA, the CDR3 is TGTGCCAGCAGCTATACGGGGACACCGAATGAAAAACTGTTTTTT. Translation gives CASSYTGTPNEKLFF.

This rearrangement joins TRBV14 to TRBJ2-1, with no clear D. Trimming stripped 2 bases from V and 8 bases from J, with 19 bases between. The length of the CDR3 is 16 residues. Germline-derived CDR1 and CDR2 are SGHDN and FVKESK. This CDR3 reads CASSQMMETHKDEQFF. CDR3 in DNA: TGTGCCAGCAGCCAAATGATGGAGACCCATAAGGATGAGCAGTTCTTC.

The CDR3 sequence is CASSSQPLAGARTDTQYF. Here the CDR3 DNA reads TGCGCCAGCAGCTCCCAACCACTAGCGGGGGCCCGCACAGATACGCAGTATTTT. The V call is TRBV5-1, the J call TRBJ2-3, with 11 bases fitting TRBD2. Germline trimming cut 3 bases from V and 1 base from J; bases unmatched to any gene: 10. The length of the CDR3 is 18 residues. CDR1 and CDR2 (germline): SGHRS, YFSETQ.

The chain combines TRBV1 with TRBJ2-4; the table gives TRBD2 as D, unverified against the DNA. TRBV1 is annotated as a pseudogene. The length of the CDR3 is 20 residues. Here the CDR3 DNA reads TGCACCAGCAGCCGGCAAGAAAGCGGGGGGGCAGAATGTGCCAAAAACATTCAGTACTTC. Its protein is CTSSRQESGGAECAKNIQYF.

A few counts support this clone. The chain uses TRBV5-1 and TRBJ2-1, with D possibly matching TRBD2 (5 bases). Trimming stripped 4 bases from V and 8 bases from J, with 19 bases between. Germline V gene data show CDR1 as SGHRS and CDR2 as YFSETQ. The CDR3 runs to 15 residues. The CDR3 bases are TGCGCCAGCAGCCCAGCGGCCCCAAAGGTCCATGAGCAGTTCTTC. Protein product: CASSPAAPKVHEQFF.

The rearrangement uses TRBV6-4 and TRBJ2-7; 9 bases agree with TRBD1. Germline CDR1 MRHNA, CDR2 SNTAGT. The CDR3 totals 15 residues. V lost 10 bases, J lost 3 bases, and 13 bases stayed unmatched. The CDR3 reads CAITCSGTGFYEQYF. Here the CDR3 DNA reads TGTGCCATAACATGTTCCGGGACAGGGTTCTACGAGCAGTACTTC.

The V call is TRBV27, the J call TRBJ1-5, with 7 bases that match TRBD1. Germline V lookup: CDR1 MNHEY, CDR2 SMNVEV (reference sequence). CDR3 length equals 13 residues. V lost 7 bases, J lost 5 bases, and 5 bases stayed unmatched. The CDR3 coding sequence is TGTGCCAGCAAGGGGGCCCAAGATCAGCCCCAGCATTTT. Protein sequence: CASKGAQDQPQHF.

The rearrangement joins TRBV19 to TRBJ2-7; 9 positions match TRBD2. Germline-derived CDR1 and CDR2 are LNHDA and SQIVND (reference sequence). The CDR3 sequence is 15 residues long. V lost 1 base, J lost 0 bases, and 1 base stayed unmatched. The CDR3 sequence: CASSIGLAVSYEQYF. The CDR3 DNA is TGTGCCAGTAGTATAGGACTAGCGGTCTCCTACGAGCAGTACTTC.

V is TRBV5-1 and J is TRBJ2-3, with D perhaps matching TRBD2 (7 bases). Trimming took 7 bases from V and 6 from J, leaving 18 bases between them. CDR1 is SGHRS and CDR2 is YFSETQ in the germline V gene. The CDR3 loop spans 14 amino acids. The CDR3 DNA sequence: TGCGCCAGCGACGGGGGGCAGTGGTCGGATACGCAGTATTTT. This translates into CASDGGQWSDTQYF.

The chain uses TRBV6-2 or TRBV6-3 and TRBJ2-5, with unresolved D. From germline, CDR1 is MNHEY and CDR2 SVGEGT. This CDR3 region has 13 residues. V dropped 5 bases and J dropped 3 bases, with 10 bases sitting between them. DNA of the CDR3: TGTGCCAGCAGTGTGGCCGTGGAAGAGACCCAGTACTTC. Protein product: CASSVAVEETQYF.

This chain uses TRBV2 with TRBJ2-3; 7 bases map to TRBD2. V shed 5 bases and J 1 base; nucleotides not matched to a gene: 9. The germline V gene encodes CDR1 SNHLY and CDR2 FYNNEI. The CDR3 runs to 16 residues. The CDR3, as DNA: TGTGCCAGCAGTCCTTCTGGGGGGGTGGGCACAGATACGCAGTATTTT. It translates to CASSPSGGVGTDTQYF.

This clone was detected only once. The rearrangement joins TRBV7-2 to TRBJ2-7; 9 positions match TRBD2. V gave up 6 bases and J gave up 3 bases; unmatched junction bases: 12. The CDR3 totals 16 residues. Germline CDR1 SGHTA, CDR2 FQGNSA. The CDR3 protein is CASSYAGLAASYEQYF. CDR3 DNA: TGTGCCAGCAGTTACGCGGGACTAGCCGCAAGCTACGAGCAGTACTTC.

This chain connects TRBV10-2 to TRBJ2-7; 8 bases map to TRBD2. V was clipped by 7 bases and J by 1 base; unmatched bases: 6. The germline V gene has CDR1 WSHSY and CDR2 SAAADI. The CDR3 extends over 14 amino acids. The CDR3 protein is CASKPSGLSYEQYF. The CDR3 nucleotides read TGCGCCAGCAAGCCTAGCGGGCTTTCCTACGAGCAGTACTTC.